This T cell receptor beta chain was obtained from a study of blood T cell repertoires in COVID-19. Study details: COVID-19 samples, acute and convalescent, were from the United States, Italy and Spain.

Authors' methods: From reference gene primer amplification, estimates of nucleated cell counts were derived. Method: immunoSEQ multiplex PCR; TCRdb's copy keeps in-frame clones and lacks some. V and J calls and clone size are those listed in that table; D and trimming were worked out from the DNA. The sample yields under 200,000 clones, over 75% seen once. The V gene lost 3 bases and the J gene lost 4 bases, with 16 bases spanning the gap. CDR3 length equals 16 residues. The germline V gene encodes CDR1 ENHRY and CDR2 SYGVKD. The J gene is TRBJ1-3, the V gene TRBV10-3, with D perhaps TRBD1 (6 bases). Material for sequencing was peripheral blood. The origin of this receptor is a woman older than 75 with acute or convalescent COVID-19. In DNA form, the CDR3 reads TGTGCCATCAGTGATCGTCAACAGGGACGAGGAAACACCATATATTTT. It codes for CAISDRQQGRGNTIYF.